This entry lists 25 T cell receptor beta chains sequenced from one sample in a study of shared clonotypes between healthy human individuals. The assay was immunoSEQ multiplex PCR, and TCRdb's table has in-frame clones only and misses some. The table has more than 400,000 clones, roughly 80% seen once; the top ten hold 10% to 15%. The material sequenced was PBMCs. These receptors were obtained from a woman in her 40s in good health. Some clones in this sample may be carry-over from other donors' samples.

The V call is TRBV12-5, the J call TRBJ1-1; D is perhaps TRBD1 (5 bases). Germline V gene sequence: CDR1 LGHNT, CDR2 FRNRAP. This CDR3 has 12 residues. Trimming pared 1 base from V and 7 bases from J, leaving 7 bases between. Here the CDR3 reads CASGLAGGEAFF. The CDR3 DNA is TGTGCTAGTGGTTTGGCGGGGGGTGAAGCTTTCTTT.

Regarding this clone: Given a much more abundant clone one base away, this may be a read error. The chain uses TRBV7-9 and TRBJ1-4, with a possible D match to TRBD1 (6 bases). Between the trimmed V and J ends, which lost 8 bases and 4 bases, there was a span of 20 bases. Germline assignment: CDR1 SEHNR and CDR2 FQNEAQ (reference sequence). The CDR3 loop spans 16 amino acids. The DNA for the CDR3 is TGTGCCAGCGGCCCCCCGGGGGGGGCCTTTAATGAAAAACTGTTTTTT. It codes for CASGPPGGAFNEKLFF.

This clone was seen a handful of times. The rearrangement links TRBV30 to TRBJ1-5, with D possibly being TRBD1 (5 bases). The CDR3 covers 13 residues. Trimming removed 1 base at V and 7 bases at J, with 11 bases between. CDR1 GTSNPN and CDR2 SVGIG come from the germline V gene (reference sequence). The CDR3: CAWSGGLGQPQHF. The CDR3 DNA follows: TGTGCCTGGAGTGGGGGCCTCGGCCAGCCCCAGCATTTT. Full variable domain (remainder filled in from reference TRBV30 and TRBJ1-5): SQTIHQWPATLVQPVGSPLSLECTVEGTSNPNLYWYRQAAGRGLQLLFYSVGIGQISSEVPQNLSASRPQDRQFILSSKKLLLSDSGFYLCAWSGGLGQPQHFGDGTRLSIL.

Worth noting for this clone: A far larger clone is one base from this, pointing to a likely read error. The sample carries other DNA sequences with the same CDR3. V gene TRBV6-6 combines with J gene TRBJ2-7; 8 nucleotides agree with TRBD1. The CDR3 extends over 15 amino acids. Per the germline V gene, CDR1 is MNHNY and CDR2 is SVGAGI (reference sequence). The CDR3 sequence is CASSKGTGGSYEQYF. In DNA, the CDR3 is TGCGCCAGCAGTAAAGGGACAGGAGGCTCCTACGAGCAGTACTTC.

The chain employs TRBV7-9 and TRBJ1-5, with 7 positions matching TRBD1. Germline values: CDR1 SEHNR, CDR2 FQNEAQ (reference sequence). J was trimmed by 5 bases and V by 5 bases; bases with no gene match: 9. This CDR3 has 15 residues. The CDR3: CASSRTGERDQPQHF. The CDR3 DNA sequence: TGTGCCAGCAGCCGAACAGGGGAACGGGATCAGCCCCAGCATTTT.

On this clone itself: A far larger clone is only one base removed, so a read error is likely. CDR3 in amino acids: CASSSSRVYEKLFF. The CDR3 nucleotides read TGTGCCAGCAGCTCGAGCCGGGTCTATGAAAAACTGTTTTTT. The V call is TRBV11-2, the J call TRBJ1-4; unclear D gene. CDR3 length equals 14 residues. Germline-derived CDR1 and CDR2 are SGHAT and FQNNGV. V was shortened by 4 bases and J by 6 bases, with 12 bases between the two germline ends. Supplemented by reference TRBV11-2 and TRBJ1-4, the full variable domain reads EAGVAQSPRYKIIEKRQSVAFWCNPISGHATLYWYQQILGQGPKLLIQFQNNGVVDDSQLPKDRFSAERLKGVDSTLKIQPAKLEDSAVYLCASSSSRVYEKLFFGSGTQLSVL.

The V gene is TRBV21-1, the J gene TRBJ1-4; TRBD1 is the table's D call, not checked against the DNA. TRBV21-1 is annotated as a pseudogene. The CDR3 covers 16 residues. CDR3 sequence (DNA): TGTGCCAGCAGTTCTGGACAGGGAGGGCCTAATGAAAAACTGTTTTTT. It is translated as CASSSGQGGPNEKLFF.

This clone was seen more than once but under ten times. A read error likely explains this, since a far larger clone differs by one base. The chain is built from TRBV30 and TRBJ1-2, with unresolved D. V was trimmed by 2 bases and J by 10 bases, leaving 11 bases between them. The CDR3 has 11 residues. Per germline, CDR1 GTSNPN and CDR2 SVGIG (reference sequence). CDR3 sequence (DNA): TGTGCCTGGAGTCCTCCCGCGGACTACACCTTC. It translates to CAWSPPADYTF.

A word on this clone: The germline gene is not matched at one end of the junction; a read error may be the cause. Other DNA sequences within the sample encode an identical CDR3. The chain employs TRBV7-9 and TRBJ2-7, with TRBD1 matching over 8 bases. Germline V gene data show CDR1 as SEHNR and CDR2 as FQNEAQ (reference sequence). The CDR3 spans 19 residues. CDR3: CASSLAVRTGGLGSYEQHF. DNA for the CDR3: TGTGCCAGCAGCTTAGCGGTTAGAACAGGGGGACTGGGGTCCTACGAGCAGCACTTC.

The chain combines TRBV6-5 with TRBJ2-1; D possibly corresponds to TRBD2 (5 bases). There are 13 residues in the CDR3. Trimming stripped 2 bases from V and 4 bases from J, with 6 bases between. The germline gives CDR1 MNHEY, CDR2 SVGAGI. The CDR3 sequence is CASSYGLYNEQFF. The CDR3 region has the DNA TGTGCCAGCAGTTACGGACTTTACAATGAGCAGTTCTTC.

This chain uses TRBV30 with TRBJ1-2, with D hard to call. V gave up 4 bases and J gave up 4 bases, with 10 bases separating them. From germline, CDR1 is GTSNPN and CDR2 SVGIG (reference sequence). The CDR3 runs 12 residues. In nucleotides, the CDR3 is TGTGCCTGGAATATGCCCCCCTATGGCTACACCTTC. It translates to CAWNMPPYGYTF.

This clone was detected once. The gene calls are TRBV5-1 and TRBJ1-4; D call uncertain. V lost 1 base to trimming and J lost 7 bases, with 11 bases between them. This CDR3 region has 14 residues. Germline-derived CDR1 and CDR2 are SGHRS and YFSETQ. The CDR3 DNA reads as TGCGCCAGCAGCTTGATTTCACGGGGTGAAAAACTGTTTTTT. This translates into CASSLISRGEKLFF.

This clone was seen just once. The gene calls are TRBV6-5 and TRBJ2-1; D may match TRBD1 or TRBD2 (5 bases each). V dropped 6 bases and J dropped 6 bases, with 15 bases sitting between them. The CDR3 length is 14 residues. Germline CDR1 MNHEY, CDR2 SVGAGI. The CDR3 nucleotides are TGTGCCAGCAGCCCCACCAGGGACCGCAATGAGCAGTTCTTC. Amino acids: CASSPTRDRNEQFF.

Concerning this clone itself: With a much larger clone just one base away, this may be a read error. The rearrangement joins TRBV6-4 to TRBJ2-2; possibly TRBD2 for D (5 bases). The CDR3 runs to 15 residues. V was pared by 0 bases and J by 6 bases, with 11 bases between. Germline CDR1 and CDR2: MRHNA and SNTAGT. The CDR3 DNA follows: TGTGCCAGCAGTGACTCTGTGGGAGAAGCCGGGGAGCTGTTTTTT. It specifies CASSDSVGEAGELFF.

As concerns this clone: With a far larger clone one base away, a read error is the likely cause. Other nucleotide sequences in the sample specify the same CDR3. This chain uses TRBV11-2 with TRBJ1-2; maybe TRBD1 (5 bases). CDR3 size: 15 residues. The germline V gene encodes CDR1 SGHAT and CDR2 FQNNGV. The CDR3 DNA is TGTGCCAGCAGCTTGGGGGGGTCGGCGGGCTATGGCTACACATTC. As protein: CASSLGGSAGYGYTF.

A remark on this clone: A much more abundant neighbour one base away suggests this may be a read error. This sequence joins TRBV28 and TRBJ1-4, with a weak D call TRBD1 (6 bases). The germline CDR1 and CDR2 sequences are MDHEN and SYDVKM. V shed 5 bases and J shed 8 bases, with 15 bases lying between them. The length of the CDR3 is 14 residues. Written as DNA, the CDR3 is TGTGCCAGCAGTGGAGGGGGGTTGGTGGAAAAACTGTTTTTT. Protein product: CASSGGGLVEKLFF. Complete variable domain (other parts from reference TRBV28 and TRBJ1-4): DVKVTQSSRYLVKRTGEKVFLECVQDMDHENMFWYRQDPGLGLRLIYFSYDVKMKEKGDIPEGYSVSREKKERFSLILESASTNQTSMYLCASSGGGLVEKLFFGSGTQLSVL.

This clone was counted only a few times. The CDR3 coding sequence is TGCAGCGTTTCTAGGACAGGTTCGCGCGAGCAGTACTTC. Encoded protein: CSVSRTGSREQYF. V usage is TRBV29-1 and J usage is TRBJ2-7, with 7 positions matching TRBD1. The CDR3 runs to 13 residues. V shed 5 bases, J shed 6 bases, and the junction held 10 bases outside the gene matches. The germline V gene encodes CDR1 SQVTM and CDR2 ANQGSEA.

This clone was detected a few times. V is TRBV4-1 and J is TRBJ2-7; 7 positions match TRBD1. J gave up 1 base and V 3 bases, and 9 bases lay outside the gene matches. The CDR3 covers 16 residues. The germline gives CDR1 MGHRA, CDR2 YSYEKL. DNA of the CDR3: TGCGCCAGCAGCCAGGGAACAGGGGCCTTTTCCTACGAGCAGTACTTC. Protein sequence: CASSQGTGAFSYEQYF.

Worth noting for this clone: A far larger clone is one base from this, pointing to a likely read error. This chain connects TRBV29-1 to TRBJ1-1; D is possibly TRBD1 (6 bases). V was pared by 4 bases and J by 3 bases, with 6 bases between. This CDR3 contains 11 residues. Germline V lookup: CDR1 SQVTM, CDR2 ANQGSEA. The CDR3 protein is CSVAGDTEAFF. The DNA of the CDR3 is TGCAGCGTTGCAGGGGACACTGAAGCTTTCTTT.

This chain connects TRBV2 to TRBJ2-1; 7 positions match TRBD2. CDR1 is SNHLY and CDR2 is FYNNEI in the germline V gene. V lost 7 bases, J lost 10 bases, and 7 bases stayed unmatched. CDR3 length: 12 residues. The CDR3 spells CASTLAAGEQFF. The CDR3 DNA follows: TGTGCCAGCACCCTAGCGGCCGGCGAGCAGTTCTTC.

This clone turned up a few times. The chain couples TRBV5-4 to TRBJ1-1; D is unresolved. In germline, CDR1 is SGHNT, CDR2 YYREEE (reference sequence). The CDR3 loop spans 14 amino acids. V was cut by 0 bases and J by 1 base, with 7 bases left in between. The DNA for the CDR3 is TGTGCCAGCAGCTTGGAACGGACGAACACTGAAGCTTTCTTT. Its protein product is CASSLERTNTEAFF.

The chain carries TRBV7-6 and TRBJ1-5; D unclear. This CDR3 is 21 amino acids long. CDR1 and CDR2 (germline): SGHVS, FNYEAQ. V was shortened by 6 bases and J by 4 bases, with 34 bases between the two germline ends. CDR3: CASRALPLEGAALSGNQPQHF. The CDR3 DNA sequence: TGTGCCAGCAGAGCTTTACCGCTGGAGGGCGCAGCTCTTAGCGGTAATCAGCCCCAGCATTTT.

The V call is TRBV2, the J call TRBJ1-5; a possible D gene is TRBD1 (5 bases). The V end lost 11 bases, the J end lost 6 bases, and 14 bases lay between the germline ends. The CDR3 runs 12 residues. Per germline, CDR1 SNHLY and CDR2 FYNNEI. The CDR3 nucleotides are TGTGCCGGAGGGTCGGGGACTCAGCCCCAGCATTTT. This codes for CAGGSGTQPQHF.

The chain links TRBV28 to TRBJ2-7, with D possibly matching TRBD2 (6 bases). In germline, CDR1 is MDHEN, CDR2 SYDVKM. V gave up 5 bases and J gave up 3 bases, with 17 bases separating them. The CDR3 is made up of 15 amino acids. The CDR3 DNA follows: TGTGCCAGCAGTCCCCCGGGAGACTGGGGCTACGAGCAGTACTTC. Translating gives CASSPPGDWGYEQYF.

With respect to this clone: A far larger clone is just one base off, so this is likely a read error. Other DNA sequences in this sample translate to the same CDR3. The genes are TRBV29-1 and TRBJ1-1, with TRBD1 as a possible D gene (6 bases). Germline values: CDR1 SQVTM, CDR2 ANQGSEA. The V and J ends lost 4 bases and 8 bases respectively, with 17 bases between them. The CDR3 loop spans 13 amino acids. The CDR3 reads CSVAQGSGTEAFF. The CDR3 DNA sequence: TGCAGCGTTGCACAGGGCAGCGGCACCGAAGCTTTCTTT.